These 11 T cell receptor beta chains came from one sample sequenced in a study of T cell repertoires and HLA-DP antigens. Their cognate antigens are unknown. Profiling relied on immunoSEQ multiplex PCR, and the TCRdb table lists in-frame clones only, not all of them. The sample shows over 60,000 clones, roughly 77% of them seen only once. The sample was CD4+ T cells from PBMCs. These receptors all stem from a man aged 55 to 70 in good health and CMV-seronegative.

The chain links TRBV4-2 to TRBJ2-2, with D perhaps TRBD1 (5 bases). The germline V gene encodes CDR1 LGHNA and CDR2 YNFKEQ. Deletions cut 4 bases from V and 6 bases from J, with 15 bases between. This CDR3 is 15 amino acids long. The CDR3 spells CASSPWAGLSGELFF. CDR3 bases: TGTGCCAGCAGCCCTTGGGCAGGGTTATCCGGGGAGCTGTTTTTT.

The gene calls are TRBV5-6 and TRBJ1-1, with a tentative D call TRBD1 (5 bases). Trimming removed 8 bases at V and 4 bases at J, with 24 bases between. The CDR3 covers 16 residues. Germline loops: CDR1 SGHDT, CDR2 YYEEEE. As DNA, the CDR3 is TGTGCCAGTAACGAACTGGGGCAGGGAGGATCCACTGAAGCTTTCTTT. This encodes CASNELGQGGSTEAFF.

The chain couples TRBV7-2 to TRBJ1-2, with D unclear. CDR3 size: 15 residues. Germline V gives CDR1 SGHTA, CDR2 FQGNSA. V lost 0 bases to trimming and J lost 2 bases, with 10 bases between them. The CDR3 here is CASSLAPGGNYGYTF. CDR3 nucleotide sequence: TGTGCCAGCAGCTTAGCCCCAGGCGGAAACTATGGCTACACCTTC.

This chain links TRBV6-1 with TRBJ1-5, with D possibly matching TRBD1 (6 bases). The V gene's germline CDR1 is MNHNS and CDR2 SASEGT. This CDR3 spans 14 amino acids. Trimming left V 5 bases short and J 5 bases short, with 13 bases between. The CDR3 loop is CASSRRGTDQPQHF. CDR3 in DNA: TGTGCCAGCAGTCGTAGGGGGACTGATCAGCCCCAGCATTTT.

Sample share makes this clone medium-sized. The rearrangement uses TRBV19 and TRBJ1-1, with D perhaps TRBD1 (5 bases). CDR3 length: 15 residues. V shed 7 bases and J shed 1 base, with 16 bases lying between them. Germline CDR1 reads LNHDA; CDR2 reads SQIVND (reference sequence). The CDR3 nucleotides are TGTGCCAGTACCCCCTCGACGACAGCGAACACTGAAGCTTTCTTT. It encodes CASTPSTTANTEAFF.

This clone was found once. The genes are TRBV4-1 and TRBJ1-6; possible D gene TRBD1, 6 bases. CDR1 and CDR2 (germline): MGHRA, YSYEKL. This CDR3 contains 17 residues. Trimming took off 0 bases at V and 0 bases at J, with 9 bases between the two ends. The CDR3 bases are TGCGCCAGCAGCCAAGAAGGGGGTGGCTCCTATAATTCACCCCTCCACTTT. Encoded protein: CASSQEGGGSYNSPLHF.

The CDR3 DNA sequence: TGTGCCAGCAGCCAAGTAGCCCCGGGACTAGCGGAAGACAATGAGCAGTTCTTC. Protein: CASSQVAPGLAEDNEQFF. The chain uses TRBV14 and TRBJ2-1, with 11 bases that match TRBD2. Germline V gene data show CDR1 as SGHDN and CDR2 as FVKESK. Losses at the gene ends were 1 base for V and 5 bases for J; bases not matched to a gene: 10. CDR3 length: 18 amino acids. The whole variable domain, filled in from reference TRBV14 and TRBJ2-1, reads EAGVTQFPSHSVIEKGQTVTLRCDPISGHDNLYWYRRVMGKEIKFLLHFVKESKQDESGMPNNRFLAERTGGTYSTLKVQPAELEDSGVYFCASSQVAPGLAEDNEQFFGPGTRLTVL.

The V call is TRBV10-3, the J call TRBJ2-1, with no clear D. The CDR3 contains 12 residues. Per the germline V gene, CDR1 is ENHRY and CDR2 is SYGVKD. V gave up 4 bases and J gave up 7 bases, with 8 bases separating them. This CDR3 is CAISGRENEQFF. CDR3 bases: TGTGCCATCAGTGGAAGAGAGAATGAGCAGTTCTTC.

This clone was observed a few times. The chain links TRBV7-8 to TRBJ2-1; TRBD2 is a possible D gene (6 bases). V shed 1 base and J shed 5 bases, with 9 bases lying between them. This CDR3 has 14 amino acids. CDR1 is SGHVS, CDR2 FQNEAQ, per germline. This CDR3 is CASSLGGEHNEQFF. The CDR3 nucleotides read TGTGCCAGCAGCTTAGGCGGGGAACACAATGAGCAGTTCTTC.

The chain is built from TRBV4-3 and TRBJ2-2; D is unclear. V shed 3 bases and J shed 1 base, with 9 bases lying between them. CDR3 size: 15 residues. Germline V gene sequence: CDR1 LGHNA, CDR2 YSLEER. The CDR3 DNA reads as TGCGCCAGCAGCCAGGAACCAAGGAACACCGGGGAGCTGTTTTTT. Translation: CASSQEPRNTGELFF.

This chain connects TRBV18 to TRBJ2-3; a weak D match, TRBD2 (6 bases). The CDR3 has 16 residues. Trimming took 3 bases from V and 6 from J, leaving 19 bases between them. Germline V gives CDR1 KGHSH, CDR2 LQKENI. The CDR3 spells CASSPPEGRVQDTQYF. The DNA of the CDR3 is TGTGCCAGCTCACCGCCGGAGGGGCGGGTACAGGATACGCAGTATTTT.